The following is a T cell receptor (beta chain) sequence with its context. The data stem from a study of sequential checkpoint blockade in melanoma. V gave up 3 bases and J gave up 3 bases; unmatched junction bases: 6. This CDR3 spans 15 amino acids. Germline loops: CDR1 SQVTM, CDR2 ANQGSEA. Treatment given: randomized to nivolumab then ipilimumab (arm A) or the reverse (arm B). The table came from immunoSEQ multiplex PCR; TCRdb's copy has only in-frame clones and leaves some out. The sample carries more than 8,000 clones, roughly 70% recorded once. This material consisted of CD8+ T cells sorted from blood (inferred from file names), taken from a patient given nivolumab and ipilimumab in sequence. V usage is TRBV29-1 and J usage is TRBJ2-1; 9 bases map to TRBD2. The clonotype was recovered from a human donor with melanoma. The CDR3 loop is CSVDAASGIYNEQFF. CDR3 DNA sequence: TGCAGCGTTGATGCGGCTAGCGGGATCTACAATGAGCAGTTCTTC.